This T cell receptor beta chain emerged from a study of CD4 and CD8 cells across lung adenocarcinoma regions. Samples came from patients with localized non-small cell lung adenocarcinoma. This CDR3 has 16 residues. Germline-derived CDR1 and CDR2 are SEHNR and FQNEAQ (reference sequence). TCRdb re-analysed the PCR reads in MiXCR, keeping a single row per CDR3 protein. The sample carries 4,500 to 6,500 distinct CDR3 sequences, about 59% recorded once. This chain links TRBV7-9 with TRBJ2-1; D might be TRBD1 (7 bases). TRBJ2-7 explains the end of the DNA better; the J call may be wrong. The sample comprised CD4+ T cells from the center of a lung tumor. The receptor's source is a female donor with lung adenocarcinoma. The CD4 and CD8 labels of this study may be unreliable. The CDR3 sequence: CASSLAQGGARYEQYF. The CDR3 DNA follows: TGTGCCAGCAGCTTAGCGCAGGGGGGAGCCCGCTACGAGCAGTACTTC.